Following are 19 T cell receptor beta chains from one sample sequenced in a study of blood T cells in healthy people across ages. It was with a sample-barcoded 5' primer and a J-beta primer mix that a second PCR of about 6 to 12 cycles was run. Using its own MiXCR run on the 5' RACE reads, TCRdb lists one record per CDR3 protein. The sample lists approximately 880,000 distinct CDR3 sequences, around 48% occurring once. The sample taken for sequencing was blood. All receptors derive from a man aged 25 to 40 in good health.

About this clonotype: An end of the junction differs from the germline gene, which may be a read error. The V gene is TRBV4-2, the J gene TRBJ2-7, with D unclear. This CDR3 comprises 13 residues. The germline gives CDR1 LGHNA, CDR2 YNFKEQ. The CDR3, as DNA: TGTGCCAGCAGCCAAGACCTTGCGTACGTGCAGTACTTC. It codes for CASSQDLAYVQYF.

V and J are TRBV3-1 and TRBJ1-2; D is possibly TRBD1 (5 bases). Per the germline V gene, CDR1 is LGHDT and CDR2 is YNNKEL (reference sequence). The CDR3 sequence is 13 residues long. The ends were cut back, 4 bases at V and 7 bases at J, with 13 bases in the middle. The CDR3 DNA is TGTGCCAGCAGCCGAGGGGAGGCCATTGGCTACACCTTC. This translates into CASSRGEAIGYTF.

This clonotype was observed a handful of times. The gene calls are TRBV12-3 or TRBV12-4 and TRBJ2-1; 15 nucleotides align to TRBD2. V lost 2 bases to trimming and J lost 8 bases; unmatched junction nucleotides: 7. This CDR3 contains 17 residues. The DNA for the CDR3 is TGTGCCAGCAGTTTAAGGACTAGCGGGGGGGCCGCGTATGAGCAGTTCTTC. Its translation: CASSLRTSGGAAYEQFF.

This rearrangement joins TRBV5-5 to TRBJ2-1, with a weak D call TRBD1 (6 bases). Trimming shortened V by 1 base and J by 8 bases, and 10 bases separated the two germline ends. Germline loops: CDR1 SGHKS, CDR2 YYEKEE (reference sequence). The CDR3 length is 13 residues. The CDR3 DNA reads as TGTGCCAGCAGCTTGCCAGGGGTGGATGAGCAGTTCTTC. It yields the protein CASSLPGVDEQFF.

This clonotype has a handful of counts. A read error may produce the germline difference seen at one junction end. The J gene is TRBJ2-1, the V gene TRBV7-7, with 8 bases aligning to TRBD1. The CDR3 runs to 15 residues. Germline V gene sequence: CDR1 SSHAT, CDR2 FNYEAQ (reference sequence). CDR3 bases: TGTGCTAGCAGCCTAAGGCAGGGGGCCCGCAATGAGCAGTTCTTC. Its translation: CASSLRQGARNEQFF.

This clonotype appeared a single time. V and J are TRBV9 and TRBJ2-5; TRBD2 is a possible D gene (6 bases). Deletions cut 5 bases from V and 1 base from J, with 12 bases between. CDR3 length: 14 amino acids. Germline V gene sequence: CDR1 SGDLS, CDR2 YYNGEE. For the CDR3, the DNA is TGTGCCAGCAGTCATGGGGGGAGCCAAGAGACCCAGTACTTC. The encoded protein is CASSHGGSQETQYF.

CDR3 amino acids: CASRYDRGAYNEQFF. CDR3 DNA sequence: TGTGCCAGCAGGTACGACAGGGGAGCCTACAATGAGCAGTTCTTC. V is TRBV2 and J is TRBJ2-1; TRBD1 agrees at 8 bases. The CDR3 contains 15 residues. CDR1 is SNHLY and CDR2 is FYNNEI in the germline V gene. J lost 2 bases, V lost 6 bases, and 6 bases had no gene match.

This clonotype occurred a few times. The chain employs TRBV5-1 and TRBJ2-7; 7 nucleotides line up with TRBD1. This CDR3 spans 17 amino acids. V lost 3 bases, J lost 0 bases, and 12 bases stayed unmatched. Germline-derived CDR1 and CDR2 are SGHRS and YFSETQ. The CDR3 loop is CASSYTQQGTSSYEQYF. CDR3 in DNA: TGCGCCAGCAGCTACACCCAACAGGGGACAAGCTCCTACGAGCAGTACTTC.

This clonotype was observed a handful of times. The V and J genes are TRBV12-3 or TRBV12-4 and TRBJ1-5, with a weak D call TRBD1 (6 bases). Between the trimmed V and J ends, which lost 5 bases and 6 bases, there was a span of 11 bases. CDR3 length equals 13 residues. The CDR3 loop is CASSPRGTQPQHF. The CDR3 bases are TGTGCCAGCAGTCCCAGGGGCACTCAGCCCCAGCATTTT.

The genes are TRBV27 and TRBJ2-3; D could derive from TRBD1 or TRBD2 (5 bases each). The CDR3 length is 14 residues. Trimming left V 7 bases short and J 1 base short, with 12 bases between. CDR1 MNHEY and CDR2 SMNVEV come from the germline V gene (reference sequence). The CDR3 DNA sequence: TGTGCCAGCACCCGGGGCATGGGCACAGATACGCAGTATTTT. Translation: CASTRGMGTDTQYF.

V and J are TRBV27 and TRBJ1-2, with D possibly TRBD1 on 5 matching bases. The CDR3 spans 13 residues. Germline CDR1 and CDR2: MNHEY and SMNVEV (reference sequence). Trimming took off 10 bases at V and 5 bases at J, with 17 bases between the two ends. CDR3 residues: CATRSGYNYGYTF. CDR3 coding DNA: TGTGCCACGCGATCAGGGTATAATTATGGCTACACCTTC.

The CDR3 loop reads CSAPKWSNSYEQYF. CDR3 DNA: TGCAGTGCTCCTAAATGGAGCAATTCCTACGAGCAGTACTTC. The chain uses TRBV20-1 and TRBJ2-7; no clear D gene. Per the germline V gene, CDR1 is DFQATT and CDR2 is SNEGSKA (reference sequence). The germline V and J ends were trimmed by 5 bases and 1 base, with 15 bases remaining between them. The CDR3 is 14 residues long.

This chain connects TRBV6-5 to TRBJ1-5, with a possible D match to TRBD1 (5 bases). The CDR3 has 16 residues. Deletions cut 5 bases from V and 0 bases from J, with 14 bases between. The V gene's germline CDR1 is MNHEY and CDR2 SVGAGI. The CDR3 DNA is TGTGCCAGCAGTATACTCGGGACTGATAGCAATCAGCCCCAGCATTTT. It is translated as CASSILGTDSNQPQHF.

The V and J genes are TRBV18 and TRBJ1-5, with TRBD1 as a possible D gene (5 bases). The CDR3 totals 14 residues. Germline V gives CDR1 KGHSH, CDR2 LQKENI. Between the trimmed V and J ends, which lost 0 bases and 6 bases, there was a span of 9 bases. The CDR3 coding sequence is TGTGCCAGCTCACCACCGGGGGGGACTCAGCCCCAGCATTTT. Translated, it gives CASSPPGGTQPQHF.

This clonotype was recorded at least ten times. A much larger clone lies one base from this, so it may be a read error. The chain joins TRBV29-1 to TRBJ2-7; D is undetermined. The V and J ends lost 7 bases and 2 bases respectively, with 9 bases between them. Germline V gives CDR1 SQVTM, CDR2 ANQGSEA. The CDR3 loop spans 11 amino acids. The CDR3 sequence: CSGSQAYEQYF. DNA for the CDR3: TGCAGCGGTAGCCAGGCCTACGAGCAGTACTTC.

The CDR3 nucleotides read TGTGCCAGCAGTCTCAGGGGCCAAAAAACCCCAGTCGAGCAGTACTTC. Translating it yields CASSLRGQKTPVEQYF. J is TRBJ2-7 and V is TRBV12-3 or TRBV12-4; D possibly corresponds to TRBD1 (6 bases). This CDR3 comprises 16 residues. The V and J ends lost 5 bases and 6 bases respectively, with 23 bases between them.

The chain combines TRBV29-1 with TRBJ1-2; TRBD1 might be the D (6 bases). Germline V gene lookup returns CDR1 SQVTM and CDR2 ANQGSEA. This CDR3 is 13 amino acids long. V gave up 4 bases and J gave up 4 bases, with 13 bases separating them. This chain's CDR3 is CSVGGTFGYGYTF. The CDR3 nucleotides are TGCAGCGTTGGGGGGACATTCGGCTATGGCTACACCTTC. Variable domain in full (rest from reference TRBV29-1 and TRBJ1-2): SAVISQKPSRDICQRGTSLTIQCQVDSQVTMMFWYRQQPGQSLTLIATANQGSEATYESGFVIDKFPISRPNLTFSTLTVSNMSPEDSSIYLCSVGGTFGYGYTFGSGTRLTVV.

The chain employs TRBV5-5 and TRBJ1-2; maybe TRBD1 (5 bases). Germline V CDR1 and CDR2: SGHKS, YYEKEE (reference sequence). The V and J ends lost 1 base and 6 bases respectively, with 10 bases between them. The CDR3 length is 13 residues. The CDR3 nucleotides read TGTGCCAGCAGCTTGTCAGGGCTAAATGGCTACACCTTC. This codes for CASSLSGLNGYTF.

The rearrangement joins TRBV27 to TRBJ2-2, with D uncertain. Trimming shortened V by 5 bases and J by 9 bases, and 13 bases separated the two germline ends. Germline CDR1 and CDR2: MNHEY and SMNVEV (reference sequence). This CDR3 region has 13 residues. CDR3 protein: CASSAWGGWELFF. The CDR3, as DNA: TGTGCCAGCAGTGCCTGGGGTGGTTGGGAGCTGTTTTTT.